The 2 T cell receptor delta chains given below trace back to one sample, sequenced in a study of gammadelta T cells in human blood. TCRdb reanalysed the RT-PCR reads via CATT. Of some 700 delta-chain clones listed, 20% to 25% were seen once; the top ten hold roughly 23%. The specimen sequenced was Vgamma9Vdelta2 gamma-delta T cells from fetal blood. The receptors derive from a human fetus.

This clone was counted a few times. The likely explanation is a read error, given a far larger clone one base away. The sample carries other DNA sequences with the same CDR3. The chain is built from TRDV2 and TRDJ3; 10 positions agree with TRDD3. The J segment lost 1 base and the V segment lost 2 bases, leaving 1 base of the junction unmatched. The CDR3 sequence is 17 residues long. Germline loops: CDR1 GEAIGNYY, CDR2 EKD. Written as DNA, the CDR3 is TGTGCCTGTGACATACTGGGGGATTCCTGGGACACCCGACAGATGTTTTTC. It specifies CACDILGDSWDTRQMFF.

In its sample, this clone is large. The V call is TRDV2, the J call TRDJ3, with 8 bases that match TRDD3. CDR1 GEAIGNYY and CDR2 EKD come from the germline V gene. The CDR3 loop spans 18 amino acids. Germline trimming cut 0 bases from V and 0 bases from J; bases unmatched to any gene: 3. In DNA, the CDR3 is TGTGCCTGTGACACCTGGGGATACAGCTCCTGGGACACCCGACAGATGTTTTTC. It encodes CACDTWGYSSWDTRQMFF.